One sample yielded the 2 T cell receptor beta chains listed below, sequenced in a study of T cells in Graves' hyperthyroidism and ophthalmopathy. It was RNA transcripts that yielded the amplified TCR beta CDR3 regions. Researchers ran a first-round RT-PCR on the TCR CDR3 using the HTBI primer set. TCRdb redid the calling of the multiplex PCR reads with MiXCR, one entry per CDR3 protein. The profile shows some 360,000 distinct CDR3 sequences, roughly 13% of them singletons. The specimen was blood. Receptor source: a woman in her sixties with Graves' hyperthyroidism.

The table lists this clonotype with many counts. The chain couples TRBV11-3 to TRBJ2-1; the D is unclear. Per the germline V gene, CDR1 is SGHNT and CDR2 is YENEEA. Trimming shortened V by 5 bases and J by 10 bases, and 12 bases separated the two germline ends. The CDR3 has 12 amino acids. The CDR3 region has the DNA TGTGCCAGCAGCCCGATTAGTGACGAGCAGTTCTTC. Translated: CASSPISDEQFF.

This clonotype occurred many times. This chain joins TRBV9 and TRBJ1-2; maybe TRBD1 (6 bases). Germline CDR1 SGDLS, CDR2 YYNGEE. Trimming shortened V by 0 bases and J by 8 bases, and 14 bases separated the two germline ends. This CDR3 contains 14 residues. CDR3 sequence reads: CASSVDGGARGYTF. The DNA of the CDR3 is TGTGCCAGCAGCGTAGATGGGGGGGCGCGAGGCTACACCTTC.